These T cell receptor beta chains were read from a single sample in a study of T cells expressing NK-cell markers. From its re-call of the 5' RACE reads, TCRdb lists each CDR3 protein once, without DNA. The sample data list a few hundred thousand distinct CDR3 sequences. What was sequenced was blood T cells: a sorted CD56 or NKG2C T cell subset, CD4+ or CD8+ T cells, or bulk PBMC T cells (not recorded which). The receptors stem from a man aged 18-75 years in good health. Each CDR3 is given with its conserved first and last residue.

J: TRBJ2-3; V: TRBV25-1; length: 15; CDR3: CASSESNGGIDTQYF
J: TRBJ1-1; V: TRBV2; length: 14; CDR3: CASSEMIRNTEAFF
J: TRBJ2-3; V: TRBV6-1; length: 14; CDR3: CASRLSGRTDTQYF
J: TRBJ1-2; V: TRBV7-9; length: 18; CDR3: CASSPAGTTPLDPYGYTF
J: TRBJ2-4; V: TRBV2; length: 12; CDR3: CASRDRGNIQYF
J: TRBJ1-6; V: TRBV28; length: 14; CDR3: CASSFRARYSPLHF
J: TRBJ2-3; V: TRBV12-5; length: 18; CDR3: CASGLVERGRWAADTQYF
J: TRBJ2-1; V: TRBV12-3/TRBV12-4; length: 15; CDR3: CASSRNRGMNNEQFF
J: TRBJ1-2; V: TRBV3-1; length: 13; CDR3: CASSQDPTGRYTF
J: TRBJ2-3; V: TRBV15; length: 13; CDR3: CATSPRSADTQYF
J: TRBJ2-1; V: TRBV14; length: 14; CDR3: CASGGRSSYNEQFF
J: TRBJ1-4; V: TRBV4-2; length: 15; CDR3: CASSQDRLSNEKLFF
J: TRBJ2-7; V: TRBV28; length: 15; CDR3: CASSRMQVTSYEQYF
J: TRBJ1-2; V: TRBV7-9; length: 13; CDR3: CASSFYKGDGYTF
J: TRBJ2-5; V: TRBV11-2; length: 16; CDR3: CASSLVPGTSVETQYF
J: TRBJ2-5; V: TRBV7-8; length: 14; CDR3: CASSLRTLGETQYF
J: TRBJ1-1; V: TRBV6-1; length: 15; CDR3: CASSPGTGGRDEAFF
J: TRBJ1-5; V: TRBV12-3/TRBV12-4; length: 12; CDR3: CASSQTLQPQHF
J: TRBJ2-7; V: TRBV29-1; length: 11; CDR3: CSVEADYEQYF
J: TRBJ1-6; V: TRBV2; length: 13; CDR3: CASSDGRTVPLHF
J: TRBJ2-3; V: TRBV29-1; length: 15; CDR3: CSVGPDSTSTDTQYF
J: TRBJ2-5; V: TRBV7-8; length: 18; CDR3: CASSLTLRTSGGTETQYF
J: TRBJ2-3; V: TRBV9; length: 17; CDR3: CASSVASGGKSTDTQYF
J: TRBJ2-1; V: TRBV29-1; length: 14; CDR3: CSVEDRGSTNEQFF
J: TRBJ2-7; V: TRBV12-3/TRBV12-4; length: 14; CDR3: CASSLAGGPFEQYF
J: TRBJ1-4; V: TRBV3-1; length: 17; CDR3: CASSQVVVLGGSEKLFF
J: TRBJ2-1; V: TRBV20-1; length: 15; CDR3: CSGAPRTLAYNEQFF
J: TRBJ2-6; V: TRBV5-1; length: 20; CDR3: CASSVGVAVGSGSGANVLTF
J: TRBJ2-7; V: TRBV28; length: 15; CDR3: CASRYPGTSGYEQYF
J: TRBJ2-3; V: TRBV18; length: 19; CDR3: CASSPQSRQSHTSTDTQYF
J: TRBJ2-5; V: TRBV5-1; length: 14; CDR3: CASSSRAGTETQYF
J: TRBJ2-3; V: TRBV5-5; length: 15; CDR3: CASSLGPTRGDTQYF
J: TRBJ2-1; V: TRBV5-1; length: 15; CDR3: CASSVRTYLYNEQFF
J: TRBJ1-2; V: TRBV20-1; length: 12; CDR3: CSARGIFGGYTF
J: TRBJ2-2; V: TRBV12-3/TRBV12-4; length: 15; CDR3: CASSFSTANTGELFF
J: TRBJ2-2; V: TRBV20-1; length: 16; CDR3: CSARDFRGGSAGELFF
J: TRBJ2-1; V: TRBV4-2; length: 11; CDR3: CASSQGQGLFF
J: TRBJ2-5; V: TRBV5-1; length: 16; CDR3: CASRPLLAGGRETQYF
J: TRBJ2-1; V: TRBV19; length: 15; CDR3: CASSPRTTGYNEQFF
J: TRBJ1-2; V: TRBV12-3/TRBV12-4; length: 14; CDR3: CASSRPGTNYGYTF
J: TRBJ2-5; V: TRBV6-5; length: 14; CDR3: CASSYSGGKETQYF
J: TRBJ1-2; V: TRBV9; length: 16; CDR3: CASSALPAGLNYGYTF
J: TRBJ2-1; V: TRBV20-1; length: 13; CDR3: CSARPDFYNEQFF
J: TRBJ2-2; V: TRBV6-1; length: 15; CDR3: CASSPRGRDTGELFF
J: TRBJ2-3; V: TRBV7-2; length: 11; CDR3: CASSSGRAQYF
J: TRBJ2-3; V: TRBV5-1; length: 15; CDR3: CASSLTIAIPDTQYF
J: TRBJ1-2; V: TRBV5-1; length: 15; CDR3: CASSLGTGKVGGYTF
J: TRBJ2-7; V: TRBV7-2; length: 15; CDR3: CASSRTSGSSYEQYF
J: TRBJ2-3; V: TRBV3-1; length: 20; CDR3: CASSHQWRWGSEKITDTQYF
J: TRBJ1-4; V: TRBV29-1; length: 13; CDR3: CSVGDRVGEKLFF
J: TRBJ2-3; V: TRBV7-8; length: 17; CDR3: CASSLFGRRDGADTQYF
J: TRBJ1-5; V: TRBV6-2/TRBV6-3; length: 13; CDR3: CASRPGGKQPQHF